This T cell receptor (beta chain) originates from a study of response to subunit inactivated influenza vaccine. Broader study findings: Seasonal influenza vaccination, on each occasion, was suggested by the authors to recruit few new T cells.

TCRdb analysed the RT-PCR reads with MiXCR anew, one entry per CDR3 protein. The sample has 500,000 or so distinct CDR3 sequences; about 17% are singletons. The CDR3 consists of 13 residues. Deletions cut 5 bases from V and 2 bases from J, with 12 bases between. Germline CDR1 reads DFQATT; CDR2 reads SNEGSKA (reference sequence). Concerning this clonotype: What it recognizes is unknown.

This TCR was recovered from a man between 50 and 75 years old who received an inactivated influenza vaccine. The sample was CD4+ T cells sorted from PBMCs, taken less than 30 months after vaccination. This chain connects TRBV20-1 to TRBJ1-2, with D perhaps TRBD1 (5 bases). The CDR3 coding sequence is TGCAGTGCTTACCGGGACCCAAACTATGGCTACACCTTC. This gives the protein CSAYRDPNYGYTF.